The 27 T cell receptor beta chains listed next were all sequenced from one sample in a study of blood T cell repertoires in COVID-19. Using immunoSEQ multiplex PCR, the repertoire was profiled, and TCRdb retains in-frame clones only, with some absent. The sample contains around 330,000 clones, 75% to 90% of which appear only once. The sequencing input was PBMCs or T cells enriched from blood (not recorded which). These receptors came from a man aged 60 to 75 who had recovered from COVID-19.

The count of this clone is one. The V call is TRBV28, the J call TRBJ1-3; D gene ambiguous. Germline CDR1 reads MDHEN; CDR2 reads SYDVKM. The CDR3 consists of 13 residues. The V gene lost 2 bases and the J gene lost 4 bases, with 6 bases spanning the gap. The chain's CDR3 is CASSLPSGNTIYF. Here the CDR3 DNA reads TGTGCCAGCAGTTTACCCTCCGGAAACACCATATATTTT.

V is TRBV10-3 and J is TRBJ1-6; the D is unclear. Trimming cost V 8 bases and J 8 bases, with 13 bases left between them. CDR1 is ENHRY and CDR2 is SYGVKD in the germline V gene. The CDR3 covers 13 residues. The CDR3 sequence is CAIRENADSPLHF. For the CDR3, the DNA is TGTGCCATCCGAGAGAACGCGGATTCACCCCTCCACTTT.

The gene calls are TRBV4-2 and TRBJ1-6; TRBD1 aligns across 11 bases. V dropped 1 base and J dropped 8; count of bases not matched to a gene: 1. Germline CDR1 and CDR2: LGHNA and YNFKEQ. The CDR3 contains 15 residues. In DNA form, the CDR3 reads TGTGCCAGCAGCCAAGTGGGACAGGGGGATTCACCCCTCCACTTT. This encodes CASSQVGQGDSPLHF.

The chain joins TRBV29-1 to TRBJ1-1; TRBD1 is a possible D gene (6 bases). The CDR3 runs to 14 residues. The V gene lost 3 bases and the J gene lost 2 bases, with 13 bases spanning the gap. Germline assignment: CDR1 SQVTM and CDR2 ANQGSEA. CDR3 coding DNA: TGCAGCGTTGATGGGCAGGGGCACAACACTGAAGCTTTCTTT. This codes for CSVDGQGHNTEAFF. Full variable domain (rest looked up from reference TRBV29-1 and TRBJ1-1): SAVISQKPSRDICQRGTSLTIQCQVDSQVTMMFWYRQQPGQSLTLIATANQGSEATYESGFVIDKFPISRPNLTFSTLTVSNMSPEDSSIYLCSVDGQGHNTEAFFGQGTRLTVV.

The chain employs TRBV6-5 and TRBJ2-1; unclear D gene. The CDR3 spans 15 residues. Germline CDR1 MNHEY, CDR2 SVGAGI. The V and J ends lost 2 bases and 5 bases respectively, with 13 bases between them. CDR3 region: CASSYNYGADNEQFF. The CDR3 bases are TGTGCCAGCAGTTACAACTACGGTGCAGACAATGAGCAGTTCTTC.

V usage is TRBV5-4 and J usage is TRBJ2-3; D remains ambiguous. Germline CDR1 and CDR2: SGHNT and YYREEE (reference sequence). With 4 bases removed from V and 2 bases from J, the gap between germline ends came to 14 bases. The CDR3 covers 15 residues. DNA of the CDR3: TGTGCCAGCAGCCCCGAGGCTAGATTCACAGATACGCAGTATTTT. This sequence encodes CASSPEARFTDTQYF. Based on the CDR3 plus reference TRBV5-4 and TRBJ2-3, the full variable domain is ETGVTQSPTHLIKTRGQQVTLRCSSQSGHNTVSWYQQALGQGPQFIFQYYREEENGRGNFPPRFSGLQFPNYSSELNVNALELDDSALYLCASSPEARFTDTQYFGPGTRLTVL.

The chain joins TRBV6-4 to TRBJ2-3; 10 bases match TRBD1. CDR1 and CDR2 (germline): MRHNA, SNTAGT. This CDR3 is built from 14 residues. The V gene end was trimmed by 6 bases and the J gene end by 3 bases; junction bases not matched to a gene: 3. The CDR3 loop reads CASSRDRGTDTQYF. CDR3 coding DNA: TGTGCCAGCAGCCGGGACAGGGGAACAGATACGCAGTATTTT.

In this sample, this clone turned up once. This rearrangement joins TRBV30 to TRBJ1-5; D may be TRBD1 (5 bases). This CDR3 has 14 residues. V was shortened by 2 bases and J by 4 bases, with 12 bases between the two germline ends. Per germline, CDR1 GTSNPN and CDR2 SVGIG (reference sequence). The CDR3 loop reads CAWSPGWRNQPQHF. The CDR3 DNA sequence: TGTGCCTGGAGTCCAGGGTGGCGTAATCAGCCCCAGCATTTT.

This clone came up once. The gene calls are TRBV7-3 and TRBJ2-1; 9 bases align to TRBD2. The CDR3 runs to 13 residues. J lost 8 bases, V lost 7 bases, and 6 bases had no gene match. Germline V gene lookup returns CDR1 SGHTA and CDR2 FQGTGA. CDR3 amino acids: CASKAGGGDEQFF. The CDR3 DNA follows: TGTGCCAGCAAAGCGGGAGGTGGAGATGAGCAGTTCTTC.

This clone was recorded once. The chain couples TRBV6-5 to TRBJ2-4; D call uncertain. Germline V gene lookup returns CDR1 MNHEY and CDR2 SVGAGI. The CDR3 has 12 residues. V lost 8 bases and J 0 bases, leaving 5 bases between the germline ends. For the CDR3, the DNA is TGTGCCAGCTCCGTAGCCAAAAACATTCAGTACTTC. Protein: CASSVAKNIQYF.

The chain links TRBV4-2 to TRBJ2-7; TRBD2 agrees at 12 bases. Trimming removed 0 bases from V and 7 bases from J; junction bases left unmatched: 7. CDR1 LGHNA and CDR2 YNFKEQ come from the germline V gene. CDR3 size: 16 residues. CDR3 amino acids: CASSQELAGGPVEQYF. The DNA for the CDR3 is TGTGCCAGCAGCCAAGAGCTAGCGGGAGGGCCGGTTGAGCAGTACTTC.

The chain combines TRBV19 with TRBJ2-1; D remains unclear. CDR3 length equals 14 residues. CDR1 and CDR2 from the germline V gene are LNHDA and SQIVND (reference sequence). Trimming pared 4 bases from V and 0 bases from J, leaving 7 bases between. The CDR3 here is CASSTLSSYNEQFF. Here the CDR3 DNA reads TGTGCCAGTAGTACTCTTAGCTCCTACAATGAGCAGTTCTTC.

The V gene is TRBV5-5, the J gene TRBJ2-3; maybe TRBD2 (6 bases). The CDR3 totals 12 residues. V was shortened by 2 bases and J by 8 bases, with 9 bases between the two germline ends. Germline CDR1 SGHKS, CDR2 YYEKEE (reference sequence). The CDR3: CASSFLTSTQYF. In nucleotides, the CDR3 is TGTGCCAGCAGCTTTTTGACTAGTACGCAGTATTTT.

This chain links TRBV28 with TRBJ1-1; maybe TRBD1 (6 bases). Germline CDR1 MDHEN, CDR2 SYDVKM. The V gene lost 6 bases and the J gene lost 3 bases, with 14 bases spanning the gap. This CDR3 contains 14 residues. In DNA, the CDR3 is TGTGCCAGCAGCTTTACAGGGTGGGACACTGAAGCTTTCTTT. It is translated as CASSFTGWDTEAFF.

The V and J genes are TRBV28 and TRBJ2-1; TRBD2 matches 9 bases. V shed 0 bases, J shed 10 bases, and the junction held 10 bases outside the gene matches. This CDR3 spans 16 amino acids. The V gene's germline CDR1 is MDHEN and CDR2 SYDVKM. The CDR3 sequence is CASSLWGGRAFPEQFF. The CDR3 nucleotides read TGTGCCAGCAGTTTATGGGGCGGGAGGGCCTTTCCCGAGCAGTTCTTC.

The chain couples TRBV5-5 to TRBJ2-7, with 11 bases lining up with TRBD2. CDR3 length equals 15 residues. V was clipped by 4 bases and J by 2 bases; unmatched bases: 5. Germline V gene data show CDR1 as SGHKS and CDR2 as YYEKEE (reference sequence). The CDR3 region is CASSTGLAVPYEQYF. The CDR3 DNA is TGTGCCAGCAGCACGGGACTAGCGGTTCCCTACGAGCAGTACTTC.

CDR3 nucleotides: TGTGCCAGCAGTGCCGGGACAGGTGGCTCTGGGGCCAACGTCCTGACTTTC. Protein product: CASSAGTGGSGANVLTF. The chain carries TRBV28 and TRBJ2-6; 8 nucleotides line up with TRBD1. CDR1 and CDR2 (germline): MDHEN, SYDVKM. The V segment lost 5 bases and the J segment 0 bases; nucleotides outside the gene matches: 6. CDR3 length: 17 residues.

This clone occurred a few times. The J gene is TRBJ1-3, the V gene TRBV28; TRBD1 aligns across 8 bases. The germline V gene encodes CDR1 MDHEN and CDR2 SYDVKM. With 6 bases clipped from V and 2 bases from J, the junction kept 6 bases outside the gene matches. The CDR3 covers 15 residues. The DNA of the CDR3 is TGTGCCAGCAGCCCCGGACAGGGTGCTGGAAACACCATATATTTT. Protein product: CASSPGQGAGNTIYF.

The chain combines TRBV7-2 with TRBJ2-3, with 10 bases identical to TRBD2. This CDR3 is 16 amino acids long. V lost 4 bases, J lost 0 bases, and 4 bases stayed unmatched. Germline values: CDR1 SGHTA, CDR2 FQGNSA. CDR3 nucleotide sequence: TGTGCCAGCAGCTCCCGGACTAGCGGTAGCACAGATACGCAGTATTTT. Residues: CASSSRTSGSTDTQYF.

CDR3 amino acids: CAWRGGNEQFF. CDR3 coding DNA: TGTGCCTGGAGAGGGGGTAATGAGCAGTTCTTC. The J gene is TRBJ2-1, the V gene TRBV30; possibly TRBD1 for D (6 bases). This CDR3 contains 11 residues. Between the trimmed V and J ends, which lost 3 bases and 7 bases, there was a span of 7 bases. From germline, CDR1 is GTSNPN and CDR2 SVGIG (reference sequence). Filled out from reference TRBV30 and TRBJ2-1, the complete variable domain reads SQTIHQWPATLVQPVGSPLSLECTVEGTSNPNLYWYRQAAGRGLQLLFYSVGIGQISSEVPQNLSASRPQDRQFILSSKKLLLSDSGFYLCAWRGGNEQFFGPGTRLTVL.

This clone was seen more than once but under ten times. The rearrangement links TRBV4-2 to TRBJ2-3; 10 bases agree with TRBD2. Trimming removed 0 bases from V and 8 bases from J; junction bases left unmatched: 5. In germline, CDR1 is LGHNA, CDR2 YNFKEQ. CDR3 length equals 15 residues. The chain's CDR3 is CASSQEASGSRTQYF. The CDR3 coding sequence is TGTGCCAGCAGCCAAGAGGCTAGCGGGAGTCGTACGCAGTATTTT.

With regard to this clone: Other DNA sequences in the same sample also yield this CDR3. The chain links TRBV5-1 to TRBJ1-1, with 7 bases aligning to TRBD1. Trimming took 0 bases from V and 0 from J; bases not matched to a gene: 5. Germline CDR1 is SGHRS and CDR2 is YFSETQ. This CDR3 is built from 16 residues. In nucleotides, the CDR3 is TGCGCCAGCAGCTTGGGGACAGGCAGCATGAACACTGAAGCTTTCTTT. It codes for CASSLGTGSMNTEAFF.

The V and J genes are TRBV20-1 and TRBJ2-7; TRBD2 matches 9 bases. V was clipped by 3 bases and J by 7 bases; unmatched bases: 10. CDR3 length: 14 amino acids. Germline lookup yields CDR1 DFQATT and CDR2 SNEGSKA (reference sequence). The CDR3 DNA follows: TGCAGTGCTAGTCACGGGACTAGCACACAGGAGCAGTACTTC. Encoded protein: CSASHGTSTQEQYF.

The V gene is TRBV21-1, the J gene TRBJ1-2; TRBD1, as called in the table, went unchecked against the DNA. TRBV21-1 is marked as a pseudogene. The CDR3 is 14 amino acids. CDR3 sequence (DNA): TGTGCCAGCAGCGATGGGACAGTCGCCTATGGCTACACCTTC. It encodes CASSDGTVAYGYTF.

The chain recombines TRBV19 with TRBJ2-1; 7 bases match TRBD2. Germline lookup yields CDR1 LNHDA and CDR2 SQIVND (reference sequence). There are 16 residues in the CDR3. Germline trimming cut 5 bases from V and 8 bases from J; bases unmatched to any gene: 15. The CDR3 coding sequence is TGTGCCAGTAGTGATAGTGGCGGGAGCCCCGGGGATGAGCAGTTCTTC. This codes for CASSDSGGSPGDEQFF.

In DNA, the CDR3 is TGTGCCAGTTACCAACAGGGGGCCGGTAATCAGCCCCAGCATTTT. It is translated as CASYQQGAGNQPQHF. V is TRBV19 and J is TRBJ1-5, with TRBD1 identical over 9 bases. This CDR3 contains 15 residues. Germline loops: CDR1 LNHDA, CDR2 SQIVND (reference sequence). V trimming: 8 bases; J trimming: 4 bases; junction bases outside the gene matches: 9.

This chain connects TRBV6-5 to TRBJ1-4; 12 bases match TRBD1. This CDR3 region has 16 residues. Per germline, CDR1 MNHEY and CDR2 SVGAGI. After removal of 2 bases from V and 11 bases from J, the junction contained 9 bases not matched to a gene. The CDR3 is CASSYGTGGGPLKLFF. DNA of the CDR3: TGTGCCAGCAGTTACGGGACAGGGGGCGGCCCCTTGAAACTGTTTTTT.